The rows below give T cell receptor beta chains drawn from one sample of a study of Ad26.COV2.S vaccination and SARS-CoV-2 variants. Produced via immunoSEQ multiplex PCR; TCRdb's table is partial and in-frame only. The repertoire consists of some 370,000 clones, with around four fifths occurring once and the leading ten covering around 7.4%. The sequences come from peripheral blood, collected in a trial of Ad26.COV2.S vaccine versus placebo. The source of these receptors is a person aged 18-65 years who received the Ad26.COV2.S COVID-19 vaccine or a placebo. Each CDR3 is given with its conserved first and last residue. A D gene is named only where the DNA matches it firmly. A clone size is listed for some rows: how often the clone was seen (once, few, many), or a class if it is expanded.

>NA|14|TRBV28|TRBJ1-1|NA
TGTGCCAGCAGTTTGGAGGGAACAAACACTGAAGCTTTCTTT
CASSLEGTNTEAFF
>once|15|TRBV20-1|TRBJ2-7|NA
TGCAGTGCTAGTTTGAGGAGGGGAGGACCCTACGAGCAGTACTTC
CSASLRRGGPYEQYF
>NA|13|TRBV6-5|TRBJ2-3|NA
TGTGCCAGCAGTTATAAACGGACAGATACGCAGTATTTT
CASSYKRTDTQYF
>once|15|TRBV7-9|TRBJ1-4|TRBD1
TGTGCCAGCAGTGCGAGGGGGACAGGGGCTGAAAAACTGTTTTTT
CASSARGTGAEKLFF
>NA|16|TRBV18|TRBJ2-1|TRBD2
TGTGCCAGCTCACCGACTAGCGGGAGATCCTACAATGAGCAGTTCTTC
CASSPTSGRSYNEQFF
>NA|18|TRBV30|TRBJ2-6|NA
TGTGCCTGGAGTCCGAGCCGGTCCCCATCCTCTGGGGCCAACGTCCTGACTTTC
CAWSPSRSPSSGANVLTF
>NA|14|TRBV21-1|TRBJ1-1|NA
TGTGCCAGCAGCAAAGATCCCGGTAACACTGAAGCTTTCTTT
CASSKDPGNTEAFF
>NA|13|TRBV30|TRBJ1-2|TRBD1
TGTGCCGGCCACAGGGGGCAGTACTATGGCTACACCTTC
CAGHRGQYYGYTF
>once|16|TRBV19|TRBJ2-7|TRBD1
TGTGCCAGTAGTATGGGCACAGGGGGCTATTCCTACGAGCAGTACTTC
CASSMGTGGYSYEQYF
>once|16|TRBV28|TRBJ2-7|NA
TGTGCCAGCAGTGGGACAGGGGTAGCGGGAGTCTACGAGCAGTACTTC
CASSGTGVAGVYEQYF
>NA|13|TRBV7-3|TRBJ2-2|TRBD1
TGTGCCAGCAGCCGACAGGGGGCCGAGGAGCTGTTTTTT
CASSRQGAEELFF
>NA|12|TRBV6-1|TRBJ2-7|NA
TGTGCCAGCAGTGACAGCCCCTACGAGCAGTACTTC
CASSDSPYEQYF
>NA|14|TRBV5-1|TRBJ1-1|NA
TGCGCCAGCAGCGGAACGACAGCGAACACTGAAGCTTTCTTT
CASSGTTANTEAFF
>NA|19|TRBV15|TRBJ2-5|TRBD2
TGTGCCACCAGCAGTGGCAACGAGGCTAGCGGGAGTAATGTGGAGACCCAGTACTTC
CATSSGNEASGSNVETQYF
>NA|16|TRBV7-8|TRBJ2-1|TRBD2
TGTGCCAGCAGCCTCCCCCGACTAGCGGGGGGGCATGAGCAGTTCTTC
CASSLPRLAGGHEQFF
>NA|15|TRBV9|TRBJ1-2|NA
TGTGCCAGCAGCGTAGCTGGGACACCCGGGAGTAGCTACACCTTC
CASSVAGTPGSSYTF
>NA|18|TRBV16|TRBJ1-3|TRBD1
TGTGCCAGCAGCCAATCCAAGGACAGGTTTATGTCTGGAAACACCATATATTTT
CASSQSKDRFMSGNTIYF
>NA|12|TRBV29-1|TRBJ1-2|NA
TGCAGCGTTGATACGGCGGATTATGGCTACACCTTC
CSVDTADYGYTF
>NA|12|TRBV7-9|TRBJ1-2|NA
TGTGCCAGCAGCTTACGGGGAACTGGCTACACCTTC
CASSLRGTGYTF
>NA|14|TRBV7-2|TRBJ2-7|NA
TGTGCCAGCAGCTTAGAGGCGCAGGGAGGCGAGCAGTACTTC
CASSLEAQGGEQYF
>NA|15|TRBV6-5|TRBJ2-3|NA
TGTGCCAGCAGTTACGCCGGTGGGGTAGGAGATACGCAGTATTTT
CASSYAGGVGDTQYF
>NA|14|TRBV6-5|TRBJ1-1|TRBD1
TGTGCCAGCAGTTACTCACAGGGGTCCGCTGAAGCTTTCTTT
CASSYSQGSAEAFF
>NA|15|TRBV7-2|TRBJ1-4|TRBD1
TGTGCCAGCAGCTATCCGACAGGGGGCCTAGAAAAACTGTTTTTT
CASSYPTGGLEKLFF
>NA|14|TRBV5-4|TRBJ1-3|NA
TGTGCCAGCAGCTTCAGGGCTCCTGGAAACACCATATATTTT
CASSFRAPGNTIYF
>NA|14|TRBV2|TRBJ2-7|NA
TGTGCCAGCAGTGAACTTTTGGGGAACTACGAGCAGTACTTC
CASSELLGNYEQYF
>NA|15|TRBV11-2|TRBJ1-3|TRBD1
TGTGCCAGCAGCCGACAGGGTTGGCAGGGACACACCATATATTTT
CASSRQGWQGHTIYF
>NA|13|TRBV5-1|TRBJ1-1|NA
TGCGCCAGCAGGCTGGGGAAGGACACTGAAGCTTTCTTT
CASRLGKDTEAFF
>NA|15|TRBV11-3|TRBJ2-5|NA
TGTGCCAGCAGCTTAAATGGGCTGTACCAAGAGACCCAGTACTTC
CASSLNGLYQETQYF
>once|13|TRBV7-2|TRBJ1-2|NA
TGTGCCAGCAGCTTAGGGCAGGGCGCTGGCTACACCTTC
CASSLGQGAGYTF
>few|14|TRBV10-2|TRBJ1-2|TRBD1
TGCGCCAGCAGTCCGCCGACAGGGAACTATGGCTACACCTTC
CASSPPTGNYGYTF
>NA|14|TRBV2|TRBJ2-5|TRBD2
TGTGCCAGCAGGGGTCTAGCGGGGGCGGGGACCCAGTACTTC
CASRGLAGAGTQYF
>NA|14|TRBV5-1|TRBJ1-4|NA
TGCGCCAGCAGCTTGGGAAGGGCGGGTGAAAAACTGTTTTTT
CASSLGRAGEKLFF
>NA|16|TRBV14|TRBJ2-1|TRBD2
TGTGCCAGCAGCCGACTAGCGGGAGGACCCTACAATGAGCAGTTCTTC
CASSRLAGGPYNEQFF
>few|16|TRBV6-2/TRBV6-3|TRBJ2-7|NA
TGTGCCAGCATCCCTAGCCCGGGACGGAACTCCTACGAGCAGTACTTC
CASIPSPGRNSYEQYF
>NA|15|TRBV5-1|TRBJ2-3|NA
TGCGCCAGCAGCTTGGGGCCAAGCGGCACAGATACGCAGTATTTT
CASSLGPSGTDTQYF
>NA|15|TRBV19|TRBJ2-7|NA
TGTGCCAGTAGTATTGCCTGGGGCCGGACCTACGAGCAGTACTTC
CASSIAWGRTYEQYF
>NA|16|TRBV9|TRBJ2-7|NA
TGTGCCAGCAGCTTTTACGGGACGACCAGCTCCTACGAGCAGTACTTC
CASSFYGTTSSYEQYF
>NA|15|TRBV11-1|TRBJ2-5|TRBD1
TGTGCCAGCAGCCCAGGGGCCAGGGGGCGAGAGACCCAGTACTTC
CASSPGARGRETQYF
>NA|15|TRBV2|TRBJ2-1|NA
TGTGCCAGTTGGGGCGGCGAGGGGTGGGACAATGAGCAGTTCTTC
CASWGGEGWDNEQFF
>NA|15|TRBV6-1|TRBJ1-6|NA
TGTGCCAGCAGTGAACCGGGGGGTCGAAATTCACCCCTCCACTTT
CASSEPGGRNSPLHF
>NA|15|TRBV7-9|TRBJ1-2|TRBD1
TGTGCCAGCAGCATAAGGGGGGACAGCCTCTATGGCTACACCTTC
CASSIRGDSLYGYTF
>once|14|TRBV27|TRBJ2-5|TRBD2
TGTGCCAGCAGCCCCGGGACTAGCGGAAAGACCCAGTACTTC
CASSPGTSGKTQYF
>NA|14|TRBV7-2|TRBJ2-3|NA
TGTGCCAGCAGTGGAGTAGCAGGCACAGATACGCAGTATTTT
CASSGVAGTDTQYF
>NA|13|TRBV4-1|TRBJ2-7|NA
TGCGCCAGCAGCCAAGGCAACGGAGGCGAGCAGTACTTC
CASSQGNGGEQYF
>few|13|TRBV4-3|TRBJ1-4|NA
TGCGCCAGCAGCCAAGTACCGGGATCAGGACTGTTTTTT
CASSQVPGSGLFF
>few|14|TRBV5-1|TRBJ1-2|TRBD1
TGCGCCAGCAGCCGGACAGGGGATGGCTATGGCTACACCTTC
CASSRTGDGYGYTF
>NA|15|TRBV4-2|TRBJ1-1|NA
TGTGCCAGCAGCCAAGATTCCCCGGTGAACACTGAAGCTTTCTTT
CASSQDSPVNTEAFF
>NA|15|TRBV7-9|TRBJ2-7|NA
TGTGCCAGCAGCTCACACCGGGGCCCCTCCTACGAGCAGTACTTC
CASSSHRGPSYEQYF
>NA|14|TRBV7-2|TRBJ2-1|NA
TGTGCCAGCAGCTTGGACCAGGGGCCTGGGGAGCAGTTCTTC
CASSLDQGPGEQFF
>NA|15|TRBV6-6|TRBJ2-1|NA
TGTGCCAGCAGTTTTTGGGCCCAATTATACAATGAGCAGTTCTTC
CASSFWAQLYNEQFF
>NA|12|TRBV19|TRBJ2-7|NA
TGTGCCAGTAGTATGAGCTCCTACGAGCAGTACTTC
CASSMSSYEQYF
>NA|12|TRBV4-2|TRBJ1-1|NA
TGTGCCAGCAGCCAAGGCGGAGCTGAAGCTTTCTTT
CASSQGGAEAFF
>NA|13|TRBV12-3/TRBV12-4|TRBJ2-7|NA
TGTGCCAGCAGTTTAGAACGTTCTAAAGTAGAGTACTTC
CASSLERSKVEYF
>NA|12|TRBV5-4|TRBJ2-1|NA
TGTGCCAGCAGCTTAAAGGGGACTGAGCAGTTCTTC
CASSLKGTEQFF
>NA|14|TRBV5-5|TRBJ1-6|NA
TGTGCCAGCAGCCCAGACTTCTATAATTCACCCCTCCACTTT
CASSPDFYNSPLHF
>NA|15|TRBV15|TRBJ1-1|TRBD1
TGTGCCACCAGCAGTGGAGGGACAGGGAACACTGAAGCTTTCTTT
CATSSGGTGNTEAFF
>NA|13|TRBV4-3|TRBJ1-4|TRBD1
TGCGCCAGCAGCCGACAGGGTTCCGAAAAACTGTTTTTT
CASSRQGSEKLFF
>once|17|TRBV18|TRBJ2-3|TRBD1
TGTGCCAGCTCACGACGAGTGGACAGGGGGGGCACAGATACGCAGTATTTT
CASSRRVDRGGTDTQYF
>NA|13|TRBV5-1|TRBJ2-5|TRBD2
TGCGCCAGCAGCTTGGCCATGGCGGGGGACCAGTACTTC
CASSLAMAGDQYF